This T cell receptor beta chain was captured by sequencing in a study of cytomegalovirus exposure and HLA in healthy donors. The CDR3 sequence is 13 residues long. V lost 3 bases and J lost 8; bases outside the gene matches: 6. Per the germline V gene, CDR1 is KGHSH and CDR2 is LQKENI. Clones were read by immunoSEQ multiplex PCR, and TCRdb kept only the in-frame ones, dropping some. The sample gives about 120,000 clones, 70% to 90% of which show up once; about 4.4% is in the top ten. This clone was observed once. The clonotype was recovered from a man between 18 and 35 years old in good health and CMV-seropositive. This rearrangement joins TRBV18 to TRBJ1-2, with 7 bases aligning to TRBD1. Specimen: PBMCs. Here the CDR3 DNA reads TGTGCCAGCTCACCCGGGGACAGTAGGGGCTACACCTTC. This sequence encodes CASSPGDSRGYTF.